The 22 T cell receptor beta chains below come from one sample, sequenced in a study of shared clonotypes between healthy human individuals. The table came from immunoSEQ multiplex PCR; TCRdb's copy has only in-frame clones and leaves some out. The data show roughly 1,600,000 clones, approximately 98.5% seen once. Sequencing was performed on naive CD4+ T cells sorted from blood. Regarding subset: CD45RA+ positively selected. Receptors originate from a man aged 25-45 years in good health.

The genes are TRBV5-1 and TRBJ2-7; 9 bases are a match to TRBD2. V trimming: 1 base; J trimming: 3 bases; junction bases outside the gene matches: 8. Germline V gene sequence: CDR1 SGHRS, CDR2 YFSETQ. CDR3 size: 16 residues. The CDR3 region has the DNA TGCGCCAGCAGCTTGAGGGCAGATAGCGGGAGCTACGAGCAGTACTTC. The encoded protein is CASSLRADSGSYEQYF.

Comment on this clone: The sample carries other DNA sequences with the same CDR3. The rearrangement links TRBV5-4 to TRBJ1-3, with D perhaps matching TRBD1 (6 bases). This CDR3 has 13 residues. Looked up from germline, CDR1 is SGHNT and CDR2 is YYREEE (reference sequence). V dropped 2 bases and J dropped 4 bases, with 7 bases sitting between them. This chain's CDR3 is CASSLGQGNTIYF. The CDR3 coding sequence is TGTGCCAGCAGCTTAGGACAGGGAAACACCATATATTTT.

This chain connects TRBV7-3 to TRBJ2-3; D not resolved. V was cut by 1 base and J by 6 bases, with 8 bases left in between. The CDR3 sequence is 13 residues long. The germline CDR1 and CDR2 sequences are SGHTA and FQGTGA. The CDR3 DNA reads as TGTGCCAGCAGCTTAAGTAGTGTCGATACGCAGTATTTT. It encodes CASSLSSVDTQYF.

The chain employs TRBV7-9 and TRBJ2-3; no clear D gene. The CDR3 extends over 14 amino acids. Trimming pared 3 bases from V and 6 bases from J, leaving 13 bases between. Germline V gives CDR1 SEHNR, CDR2 FQNEAQ (reference sequence). In DNA, the CDR3 is TGTGCCAGCAGCTTTGGAGCTGGAGTCGATACGCAGTATTTT. Translation: CASSFGAGVDTQYF.

The V call is TRBV29-1, the J call TRBJ2-2; D call uncertain. The CDR3 extends over 13 amino acids. Trimming shortened V by 0 bases and J by 4 bases, and 6 bases separated the two germline ends. Per the germline V gene, CDR1 is SQVTM and CDR2 is ANQGSEA. CDR3 in amino acids: CSVEDWPTGELFF. In DNA, the CDR3 is TGCAGCGTTGAAGATTGGCCCACCGGGGAGCTGTTTTTT.

This clone was counted a single time. V and J are TRBV5-1 and TRBJ2-6; TRBD1 is a possible D gene (6 bases). Looked up from germline, CDR1 is SGHRS and CDR2 is YFSETQ. V lost 2 bases and J 0 bases, leaving 15 bases between the germline ends. The CDR3 consists of 18 residues. CDR3 DNA sequence: TGCGCCAGCAGCTTTTCACAGGGCCCCCACTCTGGGGCCAACGTCCTGACTTTC. Residues: CASSFSQGPHSGANVLTF.

The gene calls are TRBV9 and TRBJ2-7, with a tentative D call TRBD2 (5 bases). The CDR3 contains 14 residues. The V end was cut by 4 bases, the J end by 3 bases, with 14 bases between. Germline-derived CDR1 and CDR2 are SGDLS and YYNGEE. The CDR3 here is CASSPSSSGYEQYF. The DNA for the CDR3 is TGTGCCAGCAGCCCCTCTAGCTCTGGCTACGAGCAGTACTTC.

The rearrangement uses TRBV10-3 and TRBJ1-3; no firm D call. This CDR3 is built from 15 residues. The ends were cut back, 8 bases at V and 0 bases at J, with 14 bases in the middle. In germline, CDR1 is ENHRY, CDR2 SYGVKD. CDR3 nucleotide sequence: TGTGCCATCCGAAGTGAACAGAGCTCTGGAAACACCATATATTTT. Translating it yields CAIRSEQSSGNTIYF.

The chain uses TRBV10-3 and TRBJ2-3, with D unresolved. CDR3 length: 12 amino acids. The V end lost 4 bases, the J end lost 4 bases, and 6 bases lay between the germline ends. In germline, CDR1 is ENHRY, CDR2 SYGVKD. CDR3 loop: CAISGAPDTQYF. As DNA, the CDR3 is TGTGCCATCAGTGGAGCGCCAGATACGCAGTATTTT.

J is TRBJ2-7 and V is TRBV28; D may match TRBD1 or TRBD2 (5 bases each). Trimming cost V 8 bases and J 4 bases, with 15 bases left between them. This CDR3 comprises 13 residues. Germline V gene sequence: CDR1 MDHEN, CDR2 SYDVKM. The CDR3 protein is CASFSTGRYEQYF. The CDR3 DNA reads as TGTGCCAGCTTTTCTACGGGGCGGTACGAGCAGTACTTC.

The rearrangement links TRBV6-6 to TRBJ2-3; 9 bases are a match to TRBD1. The CDR3 is made up of 15 amino acids. The ends lost 0 bases at V and 5 bases at J; junction bases unmatched: 3. CDR1 is MNHNY, CDR2 SVGAGI, per germline (reference sequence). The CDR3 loop is CASSYSGQGRDTQYF. CDR3 in DNA: TGTGCCAGCAGTTACTCCGGACAGGGGAGAGATACGCAGTATTTT.

The chain carries TRBV18 and TRBJ2-3, with D hard to call. The germline gives CDR1 KGHSH, CDR2 LQKENI. This CDR3 comprises 15 residues. Trimming took 0 bases from V and 6 from J, leaving 13 bases between them. The CDR3, as DNA: TGTGCCAGCTCACCACCGACTGACTCCGGGGATACGCAGTATTTT. Protein: CASSPPTDSGDTQYF.

About this clone: The same CDR3 is also encoded by other DNA sequences in this sample. The CDR3 loop reads CASSVTSGSYNEQFF. The CDR3 DNA reads as TGTGCCAGCAGCGTAACCAGCGGGTCCTACAATGAGCAGTTCTTC. V and J are TRBV9 and TRBJ2-1, with D perhaps matching TRBD2 (6 bases). The CDR3 is made up of 15 amino acids. Trimming removed 1 base at V and 1 base at J, with 9 bases between. The germline V gene encodes CDR1 SGDLS and CDR2 YYNGEE.

This rearrangement joins TRBV5-5 to TRBJ1-5; D unresolved. The CDR3 covers 18 residues. In germline, CDR1 is SGHKS, CDR2 YYEKEE (reference sequence). V dropped 2 bases and J dropped 5 bases, with 23 bases sitting between them. As DNA, the CDR3 is TGTGCCAGCAGCTTCCGGGGAATCATACCACCTCATCATCAGCCCCAGCATTTT. This codes for CASSFRGIIPPHHQPQHF.

The chain is built from TRBV15 and TRBJ1-5; D remains unclear. Trimming stripped 4 bases from V and 6 bases from J, with 7 bases between. From germline, CDR1 is LNHNV and CDR2 YYDKDF (reference sequence). The CDR3 sequence is 12 residues long. This CDR3 reads CATSTYGQPQHF. DNA for the CDR3: TGTGCCACCAGCACCTATGGTCAGCCCCAGCATTTT.

The V gene is TRBV29-1, the J gene TRBJ1-1; unclear D gene. Deletions cut 0 bases from V and 8 bases from J, with 10 bases between. CDR3 length: 12 residues. CDR1 and CDR2 (germline): SQVTM, ANQGSEA. The CDR3 region is CSVEDPQGEAFF. CDR3 sequence (DNA): TGCAGCGTTGAAGACCCGCAAGGGGAAGCTTTCTTT.

The chain uses TRBV5-1 and TRBJ2-1; tentatively, D is TRBD1 or TRBD2 (5 bases each). CDR1 SGHRS and CDR2 YFSETQ come from the germline V gene. The CDR3 has 19 residues. The ends were cut back, 2 bases at V and 12 bases at J, with 33 bases in the middle. CDR3 sequence reads: CASSFEGRIRADGPEGQFF. In nucleotides, the CDR3 is TGCGCCAGCAGCTTTGAGGGACGGATTAGAGCAGATGGGCCCGAAGGGCAGTTCTTC.

The V gene is TRBV2, the J gene TRBJ2-1; a weak D match, TRBD2 (6 bases). Germline V CDR1 and CDR2: SNHLY, FYNNEI. CDR3 length: 16 residues. The V gene lost 6 bases and the J gene lost 0 bases, with 15 bases spanning the gap. CDR3 in amino acids: CASRVTSLSSYNEQFF. In nucleotides, the CDR3 is TGTGCCAGCAGGGTGACTAGTCTTAGCTCCTACAATGAGCAGTTCTTC.

The rearrangement joins TRBV9 to TRBJ2-3; 9 positions agree with TRBD1. Germline CDR1 is SGDLS and CDR2 is YYNGEE. This CDR3 is built from 16 residues. The junction had 8 bases not matched to a gene; V was cut back by 3 bases and J by 3 bases. In nucleotides, the CDR3 is TGTGCCAGCAGCGGTGGCTTGGGACAGGGAACAGATACGCAGTATTTT. Amino acid sequence: CASSGGLGQGTDTQYF.

The chain recombines TRBV5-1 with TRBJ1-1, with no clear D. This CDR3 comprises 16 residues. The V end was cut by 0 bases, the J end by 0 bases, with 12 bases between. The V gene's germline CDR1 is SGHRS and CDR2 YFSETQ. CDR3 sequence reads: CASSLEPGRLNTEAFF. CDR3 nucleotides: TGCGCCAGCAGCTTGGAGCCCGGCAGGTTGAACACTGAAGCTTTCTTT.

The gene calls are TRBV18 and TRBJ2-7; D gene ambiguous. CDR1 and CDR2 from the germline V gene are KGHSH and LQKENI. Trimming took 1 base from V and 3 from J, leaving 13 bases between them. The CDR3 has 15 residues. The chain's CDR3 is CASSPLSKADYEQYF. The DNA of the CDR3 is TGTGCCAGCTCACCACTCTCTAAGGCAGACTACGAGCAGTACTTC.

This chain joins TRBV11-2 and TRBJ2-7, with a weak D call TRBD1 (5 bases). The ends were cut back, 4 bases at V and 2 bases at J, with 15 bases in the middle. The CDR3 runs 15 residues. Germline-derived CDR1 and CDR2 are SGHAT and FQNNGV. The CDR3 nucleotides are TGTGCCAGCAGCTCCAGGGCTAGTCTTACCTACGAGCAGTACTTC. As protein: CASSSRASLTYEQYF.